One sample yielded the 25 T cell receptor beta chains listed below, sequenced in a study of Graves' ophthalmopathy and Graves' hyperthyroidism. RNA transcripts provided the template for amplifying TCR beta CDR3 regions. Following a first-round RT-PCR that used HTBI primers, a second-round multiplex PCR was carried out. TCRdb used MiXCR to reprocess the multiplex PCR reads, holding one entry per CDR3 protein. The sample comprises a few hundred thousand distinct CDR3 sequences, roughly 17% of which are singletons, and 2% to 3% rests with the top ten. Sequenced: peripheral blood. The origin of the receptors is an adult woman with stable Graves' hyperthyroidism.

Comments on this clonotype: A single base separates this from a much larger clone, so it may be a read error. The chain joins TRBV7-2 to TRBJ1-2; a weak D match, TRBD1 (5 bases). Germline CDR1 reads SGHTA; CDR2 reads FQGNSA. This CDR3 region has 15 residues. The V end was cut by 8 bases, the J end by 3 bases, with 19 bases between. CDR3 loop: CASGGVAHSDYGYTF. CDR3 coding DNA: TGTGCCAGCGGGGGGGTAGCTCACTCCGACTATGGCTACACCTTC.

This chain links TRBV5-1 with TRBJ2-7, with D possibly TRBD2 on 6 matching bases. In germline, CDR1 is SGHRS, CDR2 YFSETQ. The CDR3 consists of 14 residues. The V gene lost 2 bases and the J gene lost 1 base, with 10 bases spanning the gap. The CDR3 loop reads CASSFSAGSYEQYF. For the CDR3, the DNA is TGCGCCAGCAGCTTTTCTGCGGGGTCCTACGAGCAGTACTTC.

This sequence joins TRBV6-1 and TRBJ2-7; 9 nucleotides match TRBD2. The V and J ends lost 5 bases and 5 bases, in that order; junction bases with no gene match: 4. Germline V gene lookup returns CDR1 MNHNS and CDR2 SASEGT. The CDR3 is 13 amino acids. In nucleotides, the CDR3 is TGTGCCAGCAGTCGCACTAGCGGGCACGAGCAGTACTTC. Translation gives CASSRTSGHEQYF.

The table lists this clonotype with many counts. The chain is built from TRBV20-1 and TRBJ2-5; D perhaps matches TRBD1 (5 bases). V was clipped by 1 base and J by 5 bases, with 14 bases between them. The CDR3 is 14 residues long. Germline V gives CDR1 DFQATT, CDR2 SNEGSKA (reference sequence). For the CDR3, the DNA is TGCAGTGCTAGAGGCCCAGGGAATTCGGAGACCCAGTACTTC. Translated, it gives CSARGPGNSETQYF.

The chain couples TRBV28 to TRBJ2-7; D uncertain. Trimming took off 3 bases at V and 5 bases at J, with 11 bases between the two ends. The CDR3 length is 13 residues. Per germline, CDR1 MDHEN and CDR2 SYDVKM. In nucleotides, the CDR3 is TGTGCCAGCAGTTTGTACGGCCGACACGAGCAGTACTTC. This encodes CASSLYGRHEQYF.

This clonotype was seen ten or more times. This CDR3 is CASSAPLQPQHF. CDR3 DNA: TGTGCCAGCAGTGCTCCCCTTCAGCCCCAGCATTTT. The rearrangement joins TRBV12-3 or TRBV12-4 to TRBJ1-5; no clear D gene. The CDR3 is made up of 12 amino acids. Trimming removed 5 bases from V and 6 bases from J, with 8 bases in between.

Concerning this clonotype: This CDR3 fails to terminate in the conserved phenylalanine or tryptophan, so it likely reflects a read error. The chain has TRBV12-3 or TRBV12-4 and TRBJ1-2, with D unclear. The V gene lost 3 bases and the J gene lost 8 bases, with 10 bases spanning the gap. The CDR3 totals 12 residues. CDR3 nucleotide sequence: TGTGCCAGCAGTTTCAGAAGCGGAGGCTACACCTCC. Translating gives CASSFRSGGYTS.

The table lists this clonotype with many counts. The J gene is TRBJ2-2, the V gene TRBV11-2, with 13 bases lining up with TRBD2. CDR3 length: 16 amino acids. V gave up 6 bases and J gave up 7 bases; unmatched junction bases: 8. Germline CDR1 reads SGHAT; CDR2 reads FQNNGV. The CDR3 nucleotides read TGTGCCAGCAGACCGGGACTAGCGGGAAGTAGCGGGGAGCTGTTTTTT. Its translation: CASRPGLAGSSGELFF.

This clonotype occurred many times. CDR3 loop: CASSKPSTTSWLVYEQYF. DNA for the CDR3: TGTGCCAGCAGCAAACCTTCGACGACTAGCTGGTTAGTTTACGAGCAGTACTTC. The rearrangement links TRBV28 to TRBJ2-7, with 7 bases matching TRBD2. CDR3 length equals 18 residues. V dropped 6 bases and J dropped 4; count of bases not matched to a gene: 21. Germline values: CDR1 MDHEN, CDR2 SYDVKM.

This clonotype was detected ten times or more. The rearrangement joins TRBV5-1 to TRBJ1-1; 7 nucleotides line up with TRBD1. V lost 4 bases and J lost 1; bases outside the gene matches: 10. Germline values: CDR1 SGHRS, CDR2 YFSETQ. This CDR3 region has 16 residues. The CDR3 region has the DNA TGCGCCAGCAGCCCGGGGTCGACAGGGAAGAACACTGAAGCTTTCTTT. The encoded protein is CASSPGSTGKNTEAFF.

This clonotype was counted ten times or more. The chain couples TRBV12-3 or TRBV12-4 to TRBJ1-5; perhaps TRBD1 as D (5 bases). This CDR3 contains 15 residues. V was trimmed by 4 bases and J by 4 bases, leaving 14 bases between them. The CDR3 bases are TGTGCCAGCAGTTGGGACTCGTCGTCGAATCAGCCCCAGCATTTT. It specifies CASSWDSSSNQPQHF.

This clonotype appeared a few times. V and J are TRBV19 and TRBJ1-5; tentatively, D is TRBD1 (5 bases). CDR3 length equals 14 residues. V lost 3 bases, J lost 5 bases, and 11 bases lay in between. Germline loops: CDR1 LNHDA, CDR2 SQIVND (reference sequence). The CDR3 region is CASSIRQGYQPQHF. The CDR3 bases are TGTGCCAGTAGTATCCGGCAGGGATATCAGCCCCAGCATTTT.

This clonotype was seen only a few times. CDR3 residues: CASSHDGTSGSYYNEQFF. Written as DNA, the CDR3 is TGCGCCAGCAGCCACGACGGGACTAGCGGGAGTTACTACAATGAGCAGTTCTTC. The chain combines TRBV4-1 with TRBJ2-1; TRBD2 matches at 14 bases. CDR1 is MGHRA and CDR2 is YSYEKL in the germline V gene. CDR3 length: 18 residues. V lost 3 bases and J lost 3; bases outside the gene matches: 7.

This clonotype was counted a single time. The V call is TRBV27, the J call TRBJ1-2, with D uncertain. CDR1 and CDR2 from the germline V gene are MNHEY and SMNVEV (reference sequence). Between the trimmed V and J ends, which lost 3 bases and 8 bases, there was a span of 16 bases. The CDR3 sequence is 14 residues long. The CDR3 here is CASSFRAHGEGYTF. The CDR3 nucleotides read TGTGCCAGCAGTTTTCGGGCTCACGGGGAAGGCTACACCTTC.

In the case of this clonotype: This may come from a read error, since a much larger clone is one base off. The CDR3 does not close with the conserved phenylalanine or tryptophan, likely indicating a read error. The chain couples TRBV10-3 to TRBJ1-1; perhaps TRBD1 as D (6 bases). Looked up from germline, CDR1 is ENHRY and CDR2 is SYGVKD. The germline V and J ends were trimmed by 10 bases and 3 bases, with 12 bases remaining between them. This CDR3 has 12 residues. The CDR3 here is CATTSGDTEAFL. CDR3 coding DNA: TGTGCCACAACATCAGGGGACACTGAAGCTTTCTTG.

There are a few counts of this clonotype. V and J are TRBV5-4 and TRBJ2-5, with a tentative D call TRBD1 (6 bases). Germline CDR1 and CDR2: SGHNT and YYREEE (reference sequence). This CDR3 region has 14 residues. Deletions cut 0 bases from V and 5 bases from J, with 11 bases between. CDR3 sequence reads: CASSLGQVPETQYF. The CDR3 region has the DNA TGTGCCAGCAGCTTGGGACAGGTACCTGAGACCCAGTACTTC. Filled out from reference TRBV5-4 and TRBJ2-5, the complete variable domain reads ETGVTQSPTHLIKTRGQQVTLRCSSQSGHNTVSWYQQALGQGPQFIFQYYREEENGRGNFPPRFSGLQFPNYSSELNVNALELDDSALYLCASSLGQVPETQYFGPGTRLLVL.

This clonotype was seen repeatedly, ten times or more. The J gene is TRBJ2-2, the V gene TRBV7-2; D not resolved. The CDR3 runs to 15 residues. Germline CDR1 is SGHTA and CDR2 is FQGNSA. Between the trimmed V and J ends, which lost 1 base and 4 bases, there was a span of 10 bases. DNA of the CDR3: TGTGCCAGCAGCTTAGTACCGTCACCCACCGGGGAGCTGTTTTTT. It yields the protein CASSLVPSPTGELFF.

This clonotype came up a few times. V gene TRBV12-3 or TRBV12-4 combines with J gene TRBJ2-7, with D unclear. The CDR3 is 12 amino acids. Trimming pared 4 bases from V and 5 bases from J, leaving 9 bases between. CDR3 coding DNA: TGTGCCAGCAGTTGGGGTTCGGACGAGCAGTACTTC. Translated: CASSWGSDEQYF.

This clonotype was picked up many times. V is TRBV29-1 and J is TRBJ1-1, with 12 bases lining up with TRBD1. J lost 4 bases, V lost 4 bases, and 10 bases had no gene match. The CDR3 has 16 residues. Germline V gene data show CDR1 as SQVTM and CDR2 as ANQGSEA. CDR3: CSVGDRGRRGGTEAFF. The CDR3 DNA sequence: TGCAGCGTTGGGGACAGGGGGCGGAGGGGTGGCACTGAAGCTTTCTTT. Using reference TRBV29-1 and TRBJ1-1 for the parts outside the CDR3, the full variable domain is SAVISQKPSRDICQRGTSLTIQCQVDSQVTMMFWYRQQPGQSLTLIATANQGSEATYESGFVIDKFPISRPNLTFSTLTVSNMSPEDSSIYLCSVGDRGRRGGTEAFFGQGTRLTVV.

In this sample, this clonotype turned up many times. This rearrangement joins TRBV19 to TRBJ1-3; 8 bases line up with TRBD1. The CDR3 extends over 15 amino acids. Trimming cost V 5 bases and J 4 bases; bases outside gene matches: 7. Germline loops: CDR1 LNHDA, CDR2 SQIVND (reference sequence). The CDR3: CASSWSGGNGNTIYF. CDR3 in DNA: TGTGCCAGTAGTTGGTCAGGGGGCAACGGAAACACCATATATTTT.

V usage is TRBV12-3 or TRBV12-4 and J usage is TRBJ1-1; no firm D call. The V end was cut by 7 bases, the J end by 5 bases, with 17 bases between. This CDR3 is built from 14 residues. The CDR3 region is CASTIGRARTEAFF. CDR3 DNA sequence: TGTGCCAGCACCATTGGAAGGGCGAGGACTGAAGCTTTCTTT.

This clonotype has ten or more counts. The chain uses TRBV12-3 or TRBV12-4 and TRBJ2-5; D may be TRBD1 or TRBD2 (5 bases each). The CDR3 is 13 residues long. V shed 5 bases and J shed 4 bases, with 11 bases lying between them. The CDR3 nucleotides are TGTGCCAGCAGTGGGGCCGAGGGAGAGACCCAGTACTTC. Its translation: CASSGAEGETQYF.

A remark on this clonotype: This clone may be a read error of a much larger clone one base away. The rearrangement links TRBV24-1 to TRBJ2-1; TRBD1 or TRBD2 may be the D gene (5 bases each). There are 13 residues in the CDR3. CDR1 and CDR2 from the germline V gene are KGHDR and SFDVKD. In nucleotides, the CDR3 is TGTGCCACCGACCAGGGTCGGGACGATGAGCAGCTCTTC. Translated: CATDQGRDDEQLF.

The CDR3 coding sequence is TGTGCCAGCAGTGAGGGAGAGGGCTCGGGAACTGAAGCTTTCTTT. Protein product: CASSEGEGSGTEAFF. This chain connects TRBV6-1 to TRBJ1-1; no definite D call. Germline CDR1 is MNHNS and CDR2 is SASEGT. The CDR3 consists of 15 residues. V was trimmed by 3 bases and J by 5 bases, leaving 16 bases between them.

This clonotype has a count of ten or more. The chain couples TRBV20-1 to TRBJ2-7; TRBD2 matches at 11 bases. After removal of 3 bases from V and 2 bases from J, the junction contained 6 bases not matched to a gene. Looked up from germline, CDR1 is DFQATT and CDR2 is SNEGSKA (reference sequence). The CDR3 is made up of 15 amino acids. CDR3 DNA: TGCAGTGCTAGTGAAGCTAGCGGGAGGCCCTACGAGCAGTACTTC. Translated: CSASEASGRPYEQYF.